The present T cell receptor (beta chain) was sequenced within a study of T cell changes during pregnancy in multiple sclerosis. V was trimmed by 0 bases and J by 7 bases, leaving 14 bases between them. Germline V lookup: CDR1 SGHRS, CDR2 YFSETQ. The length of the CDR3 is 14 residues. Sequencing was performed with immunoSEQ multiplex PCR; in TCRdb, only in-frame clones are kept and a portion is missing. The sample yields 51,000 or so clones, roughly 93% seen once. This chain uses TRBV5-1 with TRBJ2-7; possibly TRBD1 for D (6 bases). This sample comprised peripheral blood, obtained in the second trimester of pregnancy. The receptor's source is a female donor with multiple sclerosis, enrolled in a pregnancy study. CDR3 nucleotides: TGCGCCAGCAGCTTGGTGTTGGGGGCGGTTGAGCAGTACTTC. It translates to CASSLVLGAVEQYF.